The text below deals with one T cell receptor beta chain. Authors' methods: Estimated nucleated cell counts came from reference gene primer amplification. Clones were sequenced by immunoSEQ multiplex PCR, and TCRdb holds only the in-frame ones, with some missing. That table is the source of V, J and clone size, and D and trimming were worked out from the DNA. Of 220,000 or so clones listed, about 86% are singletons. The sample comes from a study of blood T cell repertoires in COVID-19. Study information: Samples representing acute and convalescent COVID-19 were sourced from the United States, Italy and Spain.

Trimming left V 7 bases short and J 3 bases short, with 13 bases between. Germline values: CDR1 ENHRY, CDR2 SYGVKD. This CDR3 contains 14 residues. Participants were aged roughly 18 to 89 years, lived in some 23 US areas, and enrolled virtually. The chain is built from TRBV10-3 and TRBJ1-5, with D possibly matching TRBD1 (5 bases). Sequencing was carried out using PBMCs or T cells enriched from blood (not recorded which). The TCR comes from a woman aged 45 to 65 with acute COVID-19. The CDR3 sequence is CAIKGGQNNQPQHF. CDR3 nucleotide sequence: TGTGCCATCAAGGGCGGACAAAACAATCAGCCCCAGCATTTT.